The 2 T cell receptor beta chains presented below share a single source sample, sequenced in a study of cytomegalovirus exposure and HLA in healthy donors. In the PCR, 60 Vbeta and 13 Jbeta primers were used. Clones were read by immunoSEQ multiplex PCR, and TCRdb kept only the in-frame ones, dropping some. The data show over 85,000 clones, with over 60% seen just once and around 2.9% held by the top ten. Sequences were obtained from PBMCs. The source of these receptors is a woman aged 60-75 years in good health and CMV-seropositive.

This CDR3 reads CASRERGGVYTEAFF. In DNA, the CDR3 is TGTGCCAGCAGGGAGAGGGGGGGCGTATACACTGAAGCTTTCTTT. V usage is TRBV6-5 and J usage is TRBJ1-1, with D perhaps matching TRBD1 (6 bases). The germline V and J ends were trimmed by 6 bases and 3 bases, with 17 bases remaining between them. Germline-derived CDR1 and CDR2 are MNHEY and SVGAGI. This CDR3 is built from 15 residues.

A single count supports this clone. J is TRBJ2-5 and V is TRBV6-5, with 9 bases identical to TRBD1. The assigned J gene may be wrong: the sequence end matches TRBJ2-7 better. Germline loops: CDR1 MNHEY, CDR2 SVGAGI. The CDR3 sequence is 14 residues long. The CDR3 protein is CASSPGQGNYEQYF. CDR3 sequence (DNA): TGTGCCAGCAGTCCGGGACAGGGTAACTACGAGCAGTACTTC.